This entry describes one TCR beta chain. Its antigen remains unidentified. No much larger clone is present one base from it, and per-base qualities are unavailable. CDR1 and CDR2 are drawn from the germline V gene (reference sequence): MNHEY, SMNVEV. Measured from the cysteine to the phenylalanine, the CDR3 is 17 residues long. Only the CDR3 DNA stays, 51 bases, in frame from base 1. V loses 4 bases, J loses 1 base, and the germline ends lie 16 bases apart. Library preparation employed the immunoSEQ multiplex PCR assay. Following the manufacturer's protocol, the hsTCRB Kit was used to amplify rearranged TCR beta chain sequences. TCRB libraries were sequenced on an Illumina MiSeq. The original methods were these. Demultiplexing, trimming and gene mapping were performed with the kit vendor's proprietary platform. TCRdb provides this immuneACCESS table in a form limited to in-frame rearrangements. Some clones are lacking; in checked studies, under half of them reflect an unresolved V gene, and why the rest are absent is not known. V, J and clone size are those of that table, while D and trimming were read from the DNA. Recorded for this sample are 50,000 to 75,000 clones; under 90% of them occurred a single time. Clones ranked in the top ten supply approximately 6.1% of the sample.

Reading the label with the study, this specimen's time point is: week 11, during vaccination. Each vaccine dose was 300 ug of a 20-mer mutant IDH1 peptide in Montanide, given subcutaneously with topical imiquimod. The donors had newly diagnosed IDH1-mutant astrocytomas of WHO grade 3 or 4 that showed loss of nuclear ATRX. The samples were drawn from NOA16, a multicentre, single-arm, open-label phase I trial in Germany that tested a mutant IDH1 peptide vaccine in humans for the first time. The DNeasy Blood and Tissue Kit was used to extract genomic DNA from EDTA blood for TCRB sequencing. The sample originates from a study of a mutant IDH1 vaccine in newly diagnosed glioma (dated by TCRdb to about 2021). Background for the entire study: Patients received eight vaccinations in weeks 1, 3, 5, 7, 11, 15, 19 and 23, corresponding to visits V03 through V10. Longitudinal TCRB deep sequencing was done for 20 to 25 treated patients, wherever samples were available for exploratory analyses. Of the approximately 35 treated patients, around 62% were male and 37.5% were female, and a mean age of roughly 41 years was recorded. Prior to enrollment, patients had been given standard therapy consisting of radiotherapy alone, temozolomide alone, or radiochemotherapy with temozolomide, with the combination given to most patients. Vaccination began 4-6 weeks after radiotherapy alone, or alongside temozolomide cycles in the chemotherapy-containing groups. Peripheral blood was drawn at six visits: V03 (baseline), V05, V07, V10, V12 and V13. Study-level results and caveats: Selection of PBMC samples for TCRB deep sequencing was based on availability. Immune responses induced by the vaccine were seen in about 93% of patients across multiple MHC alleles. Changes in the top peripheral T cell clonotypes picked up by TCRB sequencing did not appear to be linked to pseudoprogression. According to the authors, sample limitations meant that analyses of patient blood samples could not be reproduced.

The material was PBMCs, obtained from a glioma patient whose treatment included an IDH1 peptide vaccine. The rearranged segments are TRBV27 and TRBJ2-2; the D assignment is uncertain and may be TRBD1 or TRBD2, with 6 bases supporting each. This clonotype originated in a man aged 50 to 60 with glioma. In nucleotides, the sequence is TGTGCCAGCAGTTACGGGGGCTCCTCATTGAACACCGGGGAGCTGTTTTTT. Translated, it gives CASSYGGSSLNTGELFF.